This T cell receptor beta chain came from a study of blood T cells in healthy people across ages. The use of a sample-barcoded 5' primer and a J-beta primer mix characterized a second PCR of roughly 6 to 11 cycles. TCRdb re-analysed the 5' RACE reads in MiXCR, keeping a single row per CDR3 protein. This repertoire shows more than 450,000 distinct CDR3 sequences, roughly a quarter found once; its top ten account for 3% to 4.5%. The CDR3 runs 17 residues. V was trimmed by 1 base and J by 5 bases, leaving 20 bases between them. Germline V lookup: CDR1 SGHAT, CDR2 FQNNGV. This sample was also put to use in a study of T cells of mothers and their children.

The TCR comes from a boy younger than 10 in good health. Sequencing was performed on blood. The chain carries TRBV11-2 and TRBJ2-5; possibly TRBD2 for D (6 bases). This CDR3 reads CASSLGAGTLGQETQYF. As DNA, the CDR3 is TGTGCCAGCAGCTTAGGGGCGGGGACCCTGGGTCAGGAGACCCAGTACTTC.